Described below is a single T cell receptor beta chain sequence and its context. Its antigen is as yet unknown. This entry comes from a study of cytomegalovirus exposure and HLA in healthy donors. Study observations and caveats: Later analysis identified a missense DCLRE1C variant that was linked to TCR beta V- and J-gene trimming.

Primers included in the PCR were 60 Vbeta and 13 Jbeta primers. Sequencing was performed with immunoSEQ multiplex PCR; in TCRdb, only in-frame clones are kept and a portion is missing. The table shows 150,000 to 200,000 clones, with roughly 79% occurring only once. Trimming cost V 1 base and J 3 bases, with 13 bases left between them. The CDR3 sequence is 15 residues long. Germline CDR1 reads LGHNA; CDR2 reads YNFKEQ. The V and J genes are TRBV4-2 and TRBJ2-7, with D uncertain. This clonotype was obtained from a woman in her twenties or thirties in good health and CMV-seropositive. Sequences were obtained from PBMCs. The chain's CDR3 is CASSQGAGLRYEQYF. The CDR3 DNA follows: TGTGCCAGCAGCCAAGGGGCAGGCCTACGCTACGAGCAGTACTTC.